This T cell receptor beta chain was profiled in a study of blood T cells in healthy people across ages. Study observations and caveats: Unsorted PBMC input precluded a conclusive naive versus antigen-experienced comparison.

On this clonotype: No antigen is known for it.

A sample-barcoded 5' primer and a J-beta primer mix were used in a second PCR of roughly 6 to 11 cycles. TCRdb recomputed calls from the 5' RACE reads with MiXCR, one row per CDR3 protein. The sample has over 950,000 distinct CDR3 sequences; more than 30% are singletons. Trimming took 1 base from V and 3 from J, leaving 9 bases between them. CDR1 is LGHDT, CDR2 YNNKEL, per germline (reference sequence). This CDR3 spans 14 amino acids. The chain couples TRBV3-1 to TRBJ1-2, with a weak D call TRBD1 (5 bases). The source is a man aged 18-30 years in good health. Sequences were obtained from blood. CDR3 in amino acids: CASSQGDLYYGYTF. The CDR3 coding sequence is TGTGCCAGCAGCCAAGGGGACCTCTACTATGGCTACACCTTC.